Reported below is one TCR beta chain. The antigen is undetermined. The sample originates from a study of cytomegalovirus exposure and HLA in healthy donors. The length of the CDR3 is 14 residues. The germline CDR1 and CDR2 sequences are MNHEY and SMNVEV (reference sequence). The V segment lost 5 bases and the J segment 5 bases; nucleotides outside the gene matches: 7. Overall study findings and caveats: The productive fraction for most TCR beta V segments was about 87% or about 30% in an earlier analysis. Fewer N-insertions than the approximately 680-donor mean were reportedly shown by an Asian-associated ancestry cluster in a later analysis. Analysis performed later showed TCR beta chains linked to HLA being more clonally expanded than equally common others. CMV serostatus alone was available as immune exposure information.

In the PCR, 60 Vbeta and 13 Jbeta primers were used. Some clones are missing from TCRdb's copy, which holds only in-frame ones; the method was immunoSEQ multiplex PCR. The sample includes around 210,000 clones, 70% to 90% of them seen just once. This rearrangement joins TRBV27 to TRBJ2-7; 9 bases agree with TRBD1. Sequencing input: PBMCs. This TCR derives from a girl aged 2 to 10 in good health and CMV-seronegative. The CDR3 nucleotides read TGTGCCAGCAGTCTCCGGACAGGGGACAACGAGCAGTACTTC. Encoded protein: CASSLRTGDNEQYF.